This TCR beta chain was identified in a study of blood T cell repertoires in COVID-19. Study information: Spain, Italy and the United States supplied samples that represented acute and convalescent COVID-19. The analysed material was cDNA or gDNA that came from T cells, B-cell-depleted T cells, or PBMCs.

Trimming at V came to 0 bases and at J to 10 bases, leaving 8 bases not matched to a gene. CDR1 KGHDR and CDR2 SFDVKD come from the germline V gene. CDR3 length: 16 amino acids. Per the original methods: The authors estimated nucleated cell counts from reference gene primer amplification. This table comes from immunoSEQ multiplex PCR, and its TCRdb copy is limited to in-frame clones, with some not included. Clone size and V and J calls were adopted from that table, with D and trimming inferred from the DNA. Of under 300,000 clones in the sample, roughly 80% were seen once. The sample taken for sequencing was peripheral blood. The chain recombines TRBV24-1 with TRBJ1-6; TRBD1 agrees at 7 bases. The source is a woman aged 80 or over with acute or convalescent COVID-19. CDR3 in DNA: TGTGCCACCAGTGATTTGTCTAGGGGGCGAGAATCACCCCTCCACTTT. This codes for CATSDLSRGRESPLHF.